This T cell receptor (beta chain) was obtained from a study of T-cell reconstitution after alpha-beta-depleted transplantation in children. Study outcomes and limitations: Diversity and T-cell counts at one year after transplant derived mostly from new T cells.

This clonotype turned up a few times. Its cognate antigen is unknown. Germline trimming cut 0 bases from V and 8 bases from J; bases unmatched to any gene: 7. Germline loops: CDR1 SGHRS, CDR2 YFSETQ. The CDR3 consists of 14 residues. The TCRbeta library was prepared with unique molecular identifiers. One entry per CDR3 protein, called by TCRdb with MiXCR from the PCR reads. The sample yields approximately 500,000 distinct CDR3 sequences, approximately 30% seen once. The clonotype originates from a boy younger than two with Wiskott-Aldrich syndrome, due to receive a stem cell transplant. Here the sequenced sample was PBMCs, taken before TCRalphabeta/CD19-depleted stem cell transplant. The V gene is TRBV5-1, the J gene TRBJ1-1; 7 positions match TRBD1. CDR3 nucleotides: TGCGCCAGCAGCTTGGACCGATCGGGACAGGAAGCTTTCTTT. It yields the protein CASSLDRSGQEAFF. The entire variable domain, with the rest obtained from reference TRBV5-1 and TRBJ1-1, is as follows: KAGVTQTPRYLIKTRGQQVTLSCSPISGHRSVSWYQQTPGQGLQFLFEYFSETQRNKGNFPGRFSGRQFSNSRSEMNVSTLELGDSALYLCASSLDRSGQEAFFGQGTRLTVV.